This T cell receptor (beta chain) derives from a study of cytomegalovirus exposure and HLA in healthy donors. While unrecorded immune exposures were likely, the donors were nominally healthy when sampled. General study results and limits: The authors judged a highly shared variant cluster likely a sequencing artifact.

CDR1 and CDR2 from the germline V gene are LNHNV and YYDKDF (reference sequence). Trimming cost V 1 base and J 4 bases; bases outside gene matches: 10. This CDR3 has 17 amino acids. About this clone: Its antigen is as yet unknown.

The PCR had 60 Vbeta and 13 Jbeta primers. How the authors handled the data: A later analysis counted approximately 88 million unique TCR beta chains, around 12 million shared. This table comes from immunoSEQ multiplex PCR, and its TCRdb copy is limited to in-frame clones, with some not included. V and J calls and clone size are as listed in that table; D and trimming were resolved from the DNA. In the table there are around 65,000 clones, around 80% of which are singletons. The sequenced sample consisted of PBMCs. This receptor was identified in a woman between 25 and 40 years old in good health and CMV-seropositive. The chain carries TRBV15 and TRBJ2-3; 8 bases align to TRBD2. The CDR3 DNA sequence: TGTGCCACCAGCAGAGCTAAGACGGGAGGGCCACCAGATACGCAGTATTTT. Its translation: CATSRAKTGGPPDTQYF.